These T cell receptor beta chains were read from a single sample in a study of patients and donors after allogeneic stem cell transplantation. From the RT-PCR reads, TCRdb called clonotypes with MiXCR, one entry per CDR3 protein. The table lists roughly 880,000 distinct CDR3 sequences, more than 15% of them singletons. Sequencing was done on a sample of blood, either unsorted or a sorted T cell fraction (not recorded which). These receptors were taken from a human donor who was either an allogeneic HSCT recipient or a stem cell or donor lymphocyte infusion donor (not recorded which). It is not recorded whose cells these are; they may come from a transplant donor. The CDR3 runs from the conserved cysteine through the conserved F or W. The D gene is left open where the match is weak. Part of the rows lack a size; the others show once, few, many or a class for expanded clones.

TRBD2,few,TRBV5-1,TRBJ2-7,TGCGCCAGCAGCTTGGATACAATAGCGGGGCAAACCTACGAGCAGTACTTC,CASSLDTIAGQTYEQYF
TRBD2,few,TRBV20-1,TRBJ2-1,TGCAGTGCTATCGTAGCGGGAGCTTACAATGAGCAGTTCTTC,CSAIVAGAYNEQFF
NA,NA,TRBV10-3,TRBJ2-3,TGTGCCATCAAGGGTTCGAAAGGGCGGGATACGCAGTATTTT,CAIKGSKGRDTQYF
NA,NA,TRBV2,TRBJ2-1,TGTGCCAGCAGTCTGCTAGGGACTCCCTACAATGAGCAGTTCTTC,CASSLLGTPYNEQFF
NA,few,TRBV29-1,TRBJ2-7,TGCAGCGTTGAAGACCAGGAGAGGTACGAGCAGTACTTC,CSVEDQERYEQYF
NA,NA,TRBV5-1,TRBJ1-4,TGCGCCAGCAGCTTGCCTGAAGAGGGCGAAAAACTGTTTTTT,CASSLPEEGEKLFF
TRBD1,few,TRBV20-1,TRBJ2-3,TGCAGTGCTAGTAAAAGGGACAGGGGGACAGATACGCAGTATTTT,CSASKRDRGTDTQYF
TRBD1,few,TRBV27,TRBJ1-6,TGTGCCAGCAGTTTTGCCGGACAGGGTGGGTCTCCCCTCCACTTT,CASSFAGQGGSPLHF
NA,few,TRBV12-3/TRBV12-4,TRBJ1-5,TGTGCCAGCAGCGGCCTAGCGGGACAGCCCCAGCATTTT,CASSGLAGQPQHF
TRBD1,few,TRBV7-3,TRBJ2-4,TGTGCCAGCAGCACATCGGACAGGGGGTCGATTCTAGCCAAAAACATTCAGTACTTC,CASSTSDRGSILAKNIQYF
TRBD2,few,TRBV24-1,TRBJ2-2,TGTGCCACCAGTGATTTAGAGCGGGGGAACACCGGGGAGCTGTTTTTT,CATSDLERGNTGELFF
TRBD1,NA,TRBV6-1,TRBJ2-3,TGTGCCAGCACCAAGGCATCTCCGGGACAGGCCCAAGATACGCAGTATTTT,CASTKASPGQAQDTQYF
NA,many,TRBV5-1,TRBJ1-1,TGCGCCAGCAGCCCCGTAGGGGACACAAAGAACACTGAAGCTTTCTTT,CASSPVGDTKNTEAFF
TRBD1,few,TRBV20-1,TRBJ1-5,TGCAGTGCTAGAGATCCGGGACAGGGGACACAGCCCCAGCATTTT,CSARDPGQGTQPQHF
NA,many,TRBV25-1,TRBJ1-6,TGTGCCAGCAGTGCCCGGGGCGATAATTCACCCCTCCACTTT,CASSARGDNSPLHF
NA,NA,TRBV4-2,TRBJ2-1,TGTGCCAGCAGCCAAGATCTTCTAGCTGAGCAGTTCTTC,CASSQDLLAEQFF
NA,few,TRBV6-2/TRBV6-3,TRBJ2-7,TGTGCCAGCAGTTACGGGCAGGCGTCCTACGAGCAGTACTTC,CASSYGQASYEQYF
TRBD2,NA,TRBV20-1,TRBJ2-1,TGCAGTGCATTTACTAGCGGGCCCGGCGATGAGCAGTTCTTC,CSAFTSGPGDEQFF
TRBD1,few,TRBV20-1,TRBJ1-1,TGCAGTGCTCCTCCCCGGGACAGGGGGCACACTGAAGCTTTCTTT,CSAPPRDRGHTEAFF
NA,many,TRBV4-3,TRBJ2-3,TGCGCCAGCAGCCAAGGACAAGGCCTGGATACGCAGTATTTT,CASSQGQGLDTQYF
NA,few,TRBV12-3/TRBV12-4,TRBJ1-2,TGTGCCAGCAGTGAGGAGGGGCCACGTTCTACCTATGGCTACACCTTC,CASSEEGPRSTYGYTF
NA,once,TRBV7-6,TRBJ2-5,TGTGCCAGCAGCTTCTGGGAGGTCCAAGAGACCCAGTACTTC,CASSFWEVQETQYF
NA,NA,TRBV7-9,TRBJ1-1,TGTGCCAGCAGGAACCCGGACGGGAACACTGAAGCTTTCTTT,CASRNPDGNTEAFF
NA,many,TRBV12-3/TRBV12-4,TRBJ2-3,TGTGCCAGCAGTCCTATCTCTGGAGGCACAGATACGCAGTATTTT,CASSPISGGTDTQYF
TRBD1,NA,TRBV6-2/TRBV6-3,TRBJ2-4,TGTGCCAGCAGGGGACAGGGTAAAGCAGCCAAAAACATTCAGTACTTC,CASRGQGKAAKNIQYF
NA,NA,TRBV29-1,TRBJ2-5,TGCAGCGCGTGCGTTAAAAAAGAGACCCAGTACTTC,CSACVKKETQYF
NA,NA,TRBV2,TRBJ1-1,TGTGCCAGCAGTGAAGGAGGGTTTAGGGGCACTGAAGCTTTCTTT,CASSEGGFRGTEAFF
TRBD2,few,TRBV29-1,TRBJ2-1,TGCAGCGTTGTTGCGGGAGGGCTAAATGAGCAGTTCTTC,CSVVAGGLNEQFF
TRBD2,once,TRBV20-1,TRBJ2-7,TGCAGTGTGCGGCGGGGGAACTACGAGCAGTACTTC,CSVRRGNYEQYF
NA,few,TRBV3-1,TRBJ1-4,TGTGCCAGCAGCCAAGATCCGTCAGCAGGGATGGATGAAAAACTGTTTTTT,CASSQDPSAGMDEKLFF
NA,NA,TRBV6-1,TRBJ1-3,TGTGCCAGCAGTGCGGCAGTGCTAGGAAACACCATATATTTT,CASSAAVLGNTIYF
NA,NA,TRBV27,TRBJ1-2,TGTGCCAGCAGTTTCCCAGGGTACGCTGGCTACACCTTC,CASSFPGYAGYTF
NA,NA,TRBV4-3,TRBJ1-4,TGCGCCAGCAGCCAAGATCTGGGGCGGGCTAATGAAAAACTGTTTTTT,CASSQDLGRANEKLFF
NA,few,TRBV30,TRBJ2-1,TGTGCCTGGAGTGGGGGAAGCGGGCTTTACAATGAGCAGTTCTTC,CAWSGGSGLYNEQFF
TRBD1,NA,TRBV20-1,TRBJ1-1,TGCAGTGCTAGAGTGGCCGGACAGGGGTGGAATACTGAAGCTTTCTTT,CSARVAGQGWNTEAFF
TRBD1,few,TRBV5-1,TRBJ2-2,TGCGCCAGCAGCATCCACAGGACAGGGGGAACCGGGGAGCTGTTTTTT,CASSIHRTGGTGELFF
NA,NA,TRBV29-1,TRBJ2-7,TGCAGCGCCCGTTATCGTACACCCTACGAGCAGTACTTC,CSARYRTPYEQYF
NA,few,TRBV12-3/TRBV12-4,TRBJ2-2,TGTGCCAGCAGTCTGATCTCCGGGGCTCGGGCCACCGGGGAGCTGTTTTTT,CASSLISGARATGELFF
NA,NA,TRBV7-9,TRBJ1-2,TGTGCCAGCAGCATGAGCTCAGCTGGCTACACCTTC,CASSMSSAGYTF
NA,NA,TRBV9,TRBJ1-3,TGTGCCAGCAGCGTAGCTGAGGCTTTCTCTGGAAACACCATATATTTT,CASSVAEAFSGNTIYF
NA,NA,TRBV7-8,TRBJ2-4,TGTGCCAGCAGCTTCGGTGGTGGGGACATTCAGTACTTC,CASSFGGGDIQYF
NA,NA,TRBV5-1,TRBJ2-2,TGCGCCAGCAGCGCAGAGGGGACCGGGGAGCTGTTTTTT,CASSAEGTGELFF
NA,few,TRBV6-1,TRBJ2-4,TGTGCCAGCAGTGAGGACACAATCAGGGAGGTGGGAAGCATTCAGTACTTC,CASSEDTIREVGSIQYF
NA,NA,TRBV2,TRBJ2-7,TGTGCCAGCAGTTTACAGGGAATTACCTACGAGCAGTACTTC,CASSLQGITYEQYF
TRBD2,NA,TRBV20-1,TRBJ2-3,TGCAGTGCTAGAGTCGGGACTAGCGACTTGAGAGATACGCAGTATTTT,CSARVGTSDLRDTQYF
TRBD2,few,TRBV7-2,TRBJ2-3,TGTGCCAGCAGCTTAACTAGCGGAACTAGCACAGATACGCAGTATTTT,CASSLTSGTSTDTQYF
TRBD2,NA,TRBV5-1,TRBJ2-5,TGCGCCAGCAGCCGAATCCCCGGGACTAGCGGGGGGGAGGAGACCCAGTACTTC,CASSRIPGTSGGEETQYF
TRBD2,NA,TRBV9,TRBJ2-3,TGTGCCAGCAGCTGGGGCGGGGGGGCCTCAGATACGCAGTATTTT,CASSWGGGASDTQYF
TRBD1,NA,TRBV7-2,TRBJ2-2,TGTGCCAGCAGCCGGGGAGGACAGGGGCATGTCGGGGAGCTGTTTTTT,CASSRGGQGHVGELFF
NA,NA,TRBV10-3,TRBJ2-3,TGTGCCACCAGACACCGGGACTCCAAGACAGATACGCAGTATTTT,CATRHRDSKTDTQYF
TRBD1,NA,TRBV6-4,TRBJ1-2,TGTGCCAGCAGTGCGAAGACAGGGTCCGGGGTTAACTATGGCTACACCTTC,CASSAKTGSGVNYGYTF
NA,few,TRBV9,TRBJ2-2,TGTGCCAGCAGCGTAGAATCAGACCTCAGCACCGGGGAGCTGTTTTTT,CASSVESDLSTGELFF